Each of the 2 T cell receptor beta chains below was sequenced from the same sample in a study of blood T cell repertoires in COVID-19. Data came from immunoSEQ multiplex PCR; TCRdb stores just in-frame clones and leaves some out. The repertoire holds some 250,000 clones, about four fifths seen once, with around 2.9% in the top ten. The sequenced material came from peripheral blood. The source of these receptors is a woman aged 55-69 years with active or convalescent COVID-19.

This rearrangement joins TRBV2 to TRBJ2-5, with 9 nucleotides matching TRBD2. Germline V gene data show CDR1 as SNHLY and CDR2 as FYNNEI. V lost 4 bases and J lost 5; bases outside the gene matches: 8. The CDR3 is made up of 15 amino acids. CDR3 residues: CASSGLAGAWETQYF. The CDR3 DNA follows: TGTGCCAGCAGTGGGTTAGCGGGGGCGTGGGAGACCCAGTACTTC.

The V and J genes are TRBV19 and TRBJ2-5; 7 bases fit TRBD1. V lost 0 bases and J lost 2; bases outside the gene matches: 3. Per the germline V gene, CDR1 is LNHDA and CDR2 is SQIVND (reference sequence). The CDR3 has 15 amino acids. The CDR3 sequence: CASSIDRDRQETQYF. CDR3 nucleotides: TGTGCCAGTAGTATAGATCGGGACAGACAAGAGACCCAGTACTTC.